The next 10 T cell receptor beta chains were all read from a single sample in a study of T-cell reconstitution after alpha-beta-depleted transplantation in children. Unique molecular identifiers were used to barcode this TCRbeta library. TCRdb recomputed calls from the PCR reads with MiXCR, one row per CDR3 protein. The sample shows about 200,000 distinct CDR3 sequences, approximately 7% of them seen only once. This material consisted of PBMCs, taken before TCRalphabeta/CD19-depleted stem cell transplant. The receptors come from a boy between 2 and 15 years old with acute lymphoblastic leukemia, due to receive a stem cell transplant.

This clonotype was picked up many times. V and J are TRBV5-5 and TRBJ2-5; D is uncertain. Trimming left V 1 base short and J 10 bases short, with 14 bases between. Germline lookup yields CDR1 SGHKS and CDR2 YYEKEE (reference sequence). The CDR3 totals 13 residues. As DNA, the CDR3 is TGTGCCAGCAGCTTGATTGGAAAAGATGGCCAGTACTTC. Translated: CASSLIGKDGQYF.

The J gene is TRBJ1-1, the V gene TRBV12-3 or TRBV12-4; no clear D. V was clipped by 3 bases and J by 4 bases, with 15 bases between them. This CDR3 comprises 15 residues. CDR3 nucleotides: TGTGCCAGCAGTTTCCGGACCGGACGCGGCACTGAAGCTTTCTTT. This sequence encodes CASSFRTGRGTEAFF.

The V and J genes are TRBV12-3 or TRBV12-4 and TRBJ2-3; D unresolved. V was trimmed by 5 bases and J by 1 base, leaving 10 bases between them. The CDR3 has 14 residues. The CDR3 DNA sequence: TGTGCCAGCAGTCGGAATGGGGGCACAGATACGCAGTATTTT. This translates into CASSRNGGTDTQYF.

There are many counts of this clonotype. This chain joins TRBV20-1 and TRBJ2-7; no clear D. Germline V gives CDR1 DFQATT, CDR2 SNEGSKA (reference sequence). V was pared by 7 bases and J by 3 bases, with 7 bases between. The CDR3 is 10 amino acids. CDR3 bases: TGCAGTGTTCCCCACTACGAGCAGTACTTC. Translating gives CSVPHYEQYF.

This clonotype was counted many times. This chain joins TRBV25-1 and TRBJ2-5, with TRBD1 matching 11 bases. This CDR3 is 16 amino acids long. V trimming: 4 bases; J trimming: 0 bases; junction bases outside the gene matches: 4. Germline-derived CDR1 and CDR2 are MGHDK and SYGVNS. Here the CDR3 DNA reads TGTGCCAGCAGTGGTGGGGACAGGGGGGACCAAGAGACCCAGTACTTC. This translates into CASSGGDRGDQETQYF. Complete variable domain (other parts from reference TRBV25-1 and TRBJ2-5): EADIYQTPRYLVIGTGKKITLECSQTMGHDKMYWYQQDPGMELHLIHYSYGVNSTEKGDLSSESTVSRIRTEHFPLTLESARPSHTSQYLCASSGGDRGDQETQYFGPGTRLLVL.

This clonotype was counted between two and nine times. The rearrangement uses TRBV7-2 and TRBJ2-7; D may be TRBD2 (7 bases). Trimming shortened V by 2 bases and J by 4 bases, and 18 bases separated the two germline ends. Germline V gene sequence: CDR1 SGHTA, CDR2 FQGNSA. The CDR3 length is 16 residues. The CDR3 here is CASSLMGGGRAYEQYF. In DNA form, the CDR3 reads TGTGCCAGCAGCTTAATGGGGGGCGGGAGAGCGTACGAGCAGTACTTC.

This clonotype appeared a few times. The CDR3 DNA sequence: TGTGCCAGCAGCCCCCAGGGCACGACGTACGAGCAGTACTTC. It specifies CASSPQGTTYEQYF. The chain has TRBV7-2 and TRBJ2-7; D is perhaps TRBD1 (5 bases). V was clipped by 5 bases and J by 4 bases, with 15 bases between them. Germline V lookup: CDR1 SGHTA, CDR2 FQGNSA. The CDR3 totals 14 residues.

This clonotype was picked up many times. The rearrangement uses TRBV7-2 and TRBJ2-1; 9 positions match TRBD1. V lost 5 bases, J lost 5 bases, and 10 bases stayed unmatched. The CDR3 spans 16 residues. Germline loops: CDR1 SGHTA, CDR2 FQGNSA. As DNA, the CDR3 is TGTGCCAGCAGCCGCGGTCCGGGACAGGGAAACAATGAGCAGTTCTTC. Protein product: CASSRGPGQGNNEQFF. Full variable domain (outside the CDR3, taken from reference TRBV7-2 and TRBJ2-1): GAGVSQSPSNKVTEKGKDVELRCDPISGHTALYWYRQSLGQGLEFLIYFQGNSAPDKSGLPSDRFSAERTGGSVSTLTIQRTQQEDSAVYLCASSRGPGQGNNEQFFGPGTRLTVL.

This clonotype was seen a few times. The chain uses TRBV7-6 and TRBJ2-3; D is possibly TRBD2 (5 bases). The CDR3 runs 15 residues. In germline, CDR1 is SGHVS, CDR2 FNYEAQ. V gave up 1 base and J gave up 6 bases, with 14 bases separating them. The CDR3 DNA sequence: TGTGCCAGCAGCTTAGTTCTAGCTGGGTTTGATACGCAGTATTTT. This gives the protein CASSLVLAGFDTQYF.

This clonotype has at least ten counts. The chain is built from TRBV7-9 and TRBJ2-7; TRBD1 is a possible D gene (5 bases). V was pared by 3 bases and J by 5 bases, with 14 bases between. The CDR3 totals 14 residues. Germline loops: CDR1 SEHNR, CDR2 FQNEAQ (reference sequence). The CDR3 spells CASSFQGTVHEQYF. In DNA form, the CDR3 reads TGTGCCAGCAGCTTCCAGGGTACCGTCCACGAGCAGTACTTC.